This TCR beta chain is drawn from a study of T cell responses to AZD1222 COVID-19 vaccine. Notes on the study in general: Regions 160-218 and 743-854 held dominance among vaccine-associated CD4 TCRs, which spanned spike. All repertoire sampling was performed exclusively after the peak T cell response.

As for this clone: What it binds is unknown.

Generated by immunoSEQ multiplex PCR, the TCRdb table keeps only in-frame clones and is missing some. This table holds 90,000 to 120,000 clones, about 90% found once. V shed 6 bases and J shed 1 base, with 12 bases lying between them. The germline CDR1 and CDR2 sequences are WNHNN and SYGVQD (reference sequence). The CDR3 has 14 residues. The clonotype was recovered from an adult who received the AZD1222 COVID-19 vaccine. This chain joins TRBV10-1 and TRBJ1-1; weak D call: TRBD1 (6 bases). The input for sequencing was peripheral blood, taken 28 days after the second AZD1222 dose. CDR3 region: CASRPGGGNTEAFF. Here the CDR3 DNA reads TGCGCCAGCAGGCCCGGAGGGGGGAACACTGAAGCTTTCTTT.